A single TCR beta chain is shown here with its context. Sequencing of TCR beta was performed on blood CD8+ T cells and on blood CD4+ T cells. Germline V lookup: CDR1 SGHAT, CDR2 FQNNGV. The CDR3 length is 15 residues. V shed 2 bases and J shed 4 bases, with 14 bases lying between them. The data were taken from a study of CD8 T cells in Susac syndrome. Study-wide background: Among the Susac syndrome patients who underwent sequencing, about 6 had clinically active disease, while under 10 of them were in remission.

RNA was extracted with the RNeasy kit, and a quantity of roughly 0.45 to 1 ug was reverse transcribed using random hexamers. In TCRdb, the immunoSEQ multiplex PCR reads were re-called with MiXCR into one record per CDR3 protein. The sample has about 180,000 distinct CDR3 sequences; 94% are singletons. The source of this sequence is a human donor with Susac syndrome. J is TRBJ2-5 and V is TRBV11-2; D might be TRBD2 (7 bases). Sequenced input: CD4+ T cells from PBMCs. CDR3 amino acids: CASSLRAGEGETQYF. CDR3 bases: TGTGCCAGCAGCTTACGGGCAGGGGAGGGAGAGACCCAGTACTTC.